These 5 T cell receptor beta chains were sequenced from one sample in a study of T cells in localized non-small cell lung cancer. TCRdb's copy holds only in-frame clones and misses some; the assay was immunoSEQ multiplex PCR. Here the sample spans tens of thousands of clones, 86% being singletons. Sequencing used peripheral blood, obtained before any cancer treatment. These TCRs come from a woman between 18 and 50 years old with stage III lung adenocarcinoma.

In DNA, the CDR3 is TGTGCCTGGAGTGTTAGGTCCCAAGAGACCCAGTACTTC. Amino acid sequence: CAWSVRSQETQYF. The chain employs TRBV30 and TRBJ2-5, with D uncertain. Trimming took off 0 bases at V and 1 base at J, with 6 bases between the two ends. Germline assignment: CDR1 GTSNPN and CDR2 SVGIG (reference sequence). This CDR3 is built from 13 residues.

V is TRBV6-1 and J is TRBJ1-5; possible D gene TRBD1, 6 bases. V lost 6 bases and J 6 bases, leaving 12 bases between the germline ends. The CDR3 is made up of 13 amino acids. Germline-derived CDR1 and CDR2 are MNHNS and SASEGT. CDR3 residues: CASREGGTQPQHF. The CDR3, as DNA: TGTGCCAGCAGGGAGGGGGGGACTCAGCCCCAGCATTTT.

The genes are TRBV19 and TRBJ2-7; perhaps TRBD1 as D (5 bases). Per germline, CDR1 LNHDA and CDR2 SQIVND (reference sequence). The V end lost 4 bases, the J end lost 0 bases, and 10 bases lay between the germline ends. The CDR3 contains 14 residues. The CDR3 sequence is CASSNQGSSYEQYF. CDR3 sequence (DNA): TGTGCCAGTAGTAATCAGGGCAGCTCCTACGAGCAGTACTTC.

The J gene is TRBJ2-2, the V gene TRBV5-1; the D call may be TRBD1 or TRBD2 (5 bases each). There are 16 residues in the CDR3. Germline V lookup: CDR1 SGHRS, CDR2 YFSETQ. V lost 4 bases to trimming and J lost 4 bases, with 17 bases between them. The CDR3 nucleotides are TGCGCCAGCAGCCCGGAGGCCCTTCAGGGCACCGGGGAGCTGTTTTTT. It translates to CASSPEALQGTGELFF.

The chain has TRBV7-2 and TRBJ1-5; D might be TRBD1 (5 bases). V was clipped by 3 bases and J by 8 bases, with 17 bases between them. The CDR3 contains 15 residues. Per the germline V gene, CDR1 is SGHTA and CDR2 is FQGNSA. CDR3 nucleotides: TGTGCCAGCAGCTTCCCCGGGACGGAAGGGGAGCCCCAGCATTTT. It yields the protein CASSFPGTEGEPQHF.